This is a list of T cell receptor beta chains from one sample in a study of liver allograft versus peripheral blood T cells. TCRdb recomputed calls from the reads with MiXCR, one row per CDR3 protein. The table lists over 10,000 distinct CDR3 sequences, approximately 17% of them singletons, with about 2% in the top ten. All receptors come from a human patient who had a liver transplant. Some T cells may be supplied by the graft donor. The CDR3 runs from the conserved cysteine through the conserved F or W. A D gene is named only where the DNA matches it firmly. Not all rows give a size; the values are once, few, many and, for expanded clones, a class.

V,D,size,J,CDR3,DNA
TRBV7-2,NA,NA,TRBJ1-2,CASSFGGEYGYTF,TGTGCCAGTAGCTTTGGCGGGGAATATGGCTACACCTTC
TRBV29-1,TRBD1,NA,TRBJ1-2,CSGGTGKDGYTF,TGCAGCGGAGGGACAGGGAAGGATGGCTACACCTTC
TRBV13,TRBD2,medium-sized,TRBJ2-3,CASSLRREGGDTQYF,TGTGCCAGCAGCCTCAGGCGGGAGGGGGGAGATACGCAGTATTTT
TRBV10-3,NA,NA,TRBJ1-3,CAITAGTTGNTIYF,TGTGCCATAACAGCAGGGACAACTGGAAACACCATATATTTT
TRBV6-2/TRBV6-3,NA,NA,TRBJ2-1,CASSYSGGSYNEQFF,TGTGCCAGCAGTTATTCCGGGGGCTCCTACAATGAGCAGTTCTTC
TRBV18,NA,medium-sized,TRBJ2-7,CASSLGQGKPYEQYF,TGTGCCAGCTCTCTAGGGCAGGGAAAACCTTACGAGCAGTACTTC
TRBV29-1,NA,few,TRBJ1-5,CSVQPQHF,TGCAGCGTTCAGCCCCAGCATTTT
TRBV20-1,NA,NA,TRBJ2-7,CSASDSSPHEQYF,TGCAGTGCTTCTGACAGTTCCCCCCACGAGCAGTACTTC
TRBV18,NA,NA,TRBJ2-5,CASSTSARQETQYF,TGTGCCAGCTCGACCAGCGCACGTCAAGAGACCCAGTACTTC
TRBV6-2/TRBV6-3,TRBD1,medium-sized,TRBJ2-5,CASSYRGDRPTQETQYF,TGTGCCAGCAGTTACAGAGGGGACAGGCCAACCCAAGAGACCCAGTACTTC
TRBV30,NA,NA,TRBJ1-5,CAWSSPYSNQPQHF,TGTGCCTGGAGTTCGCCCTATAGCAATCAGCCCCAGCATTTT
TRBV19,NA,medium-sized,TRBJ1-3,CASSIRGGGSWRNTIYF,TGTGCCAGTAGTATCAGGGGCGGCGGTTCATGGAGAAACACCATATATTTT
TRBV28,TRBD2,NA,TRBJ2-1,CASSSLAGGVLEQFF,TGTGCCAGCAGCTCCCTAGCGGGGGGGGTTCTTGAGCAGTTCTTC
TRBV12-3/TRBV12-4,NA,medium-sized,TRBJ1-6,CASSFGLANSPLHF,TGTGCCAGCAGTTTCGGCCTCGCCAATTCACCCCTCCACTTT
TRBV20-1,NA,NA,TRBJ2-7,CSASLGPPLEQYF,TGCAGTGCTAGCCTTGGACCGCCTTTGGAGCAGTACTTC
TRBV13,TRBD2,medium-sized,TRBJ2-5,CASSFAQWGGREEETQYF,TGTGCCAGCAGCTTCGCCCAATGGGGCGGGAGGGAGGAAGAGACCCAGTACTTC
TRBV11-2,NA,few,TRBJ1-1,CASSSTRGNTEAFF,TGTGCCAGCAGCTCCACTCGGGGGAACACTGAAGCTTTCTTT
TRBV10-3,NA,medium-sized,TRBJ1-2,CAISESRGRLYGYTF,TGTGCCATCAGTGAGTCGAGGGGCCGCCTCTATGGCTACACCTTC
TRBV10-3,NA,NA,TRBJ1-1,CAIRDPGKNTEAFF,TGTGCCATCAGAGATCCGGGCAAGAACACTGAAGCTTTCTTT
TRBV20-1,TRBD1,NA,TRBJ2-5,CSALQRGTGAGTQYF,TGCAGTGCTCTCCAGAGAGGGACAGGGGCCGGGACCCAGTACTTC
TRBV5-4,NA,NA,TRBJ1-1,CASSFIGGTEAFF,TGTGCCAGCAGCTTTATTGGAGGGACTGAAGCTTTCTTT
TRBV6-5,NA,many,TRBJ2-7,CASSLGQTYEQYF,TGTGCCAGCAGCTTAGGACAGACCTACGAGCAGTACTTC
TRBV19,NA,medium-sized,TRBJ1-4,CASMGLRGEKLFF,TGTGCCAGCATGGGACTGCGGGGTGAAAAACTGTTTTTT
TRBV27,NA,medium-sized,TRBJ1-6,CASSLSGHNNSPLHF,TGTGCCAGCAGTTTATCGGGACACAATAATTCACCCCTCCACTTT
TRBV15,NA,medium-sized,TRBJ2-7,CATSPGTSYEQYF,TGTGCCACCAGCCCTGGCACCTCCTACGAGCAGTACTTC
TRBV6-1,NA,NA,TRBJ2-5,CASSPGGRGETQYF,TGTGCCAGCAGCCCTGGGGGCAGGGGAGAGACCCAGTACTTC
TRBV30,NA,NA,TRBJ1-1,CARSHATQLPSNIPGSTEAFF,TGTGCCCGGAGTCATGCCACTCAACTCCCGAGCAACATACCTGGTAGCACTGAAGCTTTCTTT
TRBV27,TRBD1,NA,TRBJ2-1,CASSPGTGAYNEQFF,TGTGCCAGCAGTCCAGGGACAGGCGCCTACAATGAGCAGTTCTTC
TRBV19,NA,many,TRBJ2-7,CASSIPGSPSYEQYF,TGTGCCAGTAGTATACCGGGATCTCCCTCCTACGAGCAGTACTTC
TRBV11-1,TRBD1,few,TRBJ2-7,CASSAGTVAYEQYF,TGTGCCAGCAGCGCAGGGACAGTAGCCTACGAGCAGTACTTC
TRBV18,NA,medium-sized,TRBJ2-2,CASSPDGFTGELFF,TGTGCCAGCTCCCCGGACGGGTTCACCGGGGAGCTGTTTTTT
TRBV5-4,NA,few,TRBJ2-3,CASRSEENTQYF,TGTGCCAGCAGATCCGAGGAGAATACGCAGTATTTT
TRBV19,TRBD1,medium-sized,TRBJ2-1,CASQNRGHYNEQFF,TGTGCCAGTCAAAACAGGGGGCACTACAATGAGCAGTTCTTC
TRBV27,TRBD1,NA,TRBJ1-6,CASSPRTGGLSPLHF,TGTGCCAGCAGCCCTCGGACAGGAGGGCTTTCACCCCTCCACTTT
TRBV28,NA,NA,TRBJ1-1,CASSSPPLGSPEAFF,TGTGCCAGCAGCTCGCCCCCTTTGGGGAGCCCTGAAGCTTTCTTT
TRBV6-6,TRBD1,medium-sized,TRBJ1-1,CASSYSSGGRAEAFF,TGTGCCAGCAGTTACTCGTCAGGGGGACGCGCTGAAGCTTTCTTT
TRBV7-9,NA,NA,TRBJ2-7,CASSFGASSYEQYF,TGTGCCAGCAGCTTCGGGGCCAGCTCCTACGAGCAGTACTTC
TRBV10-3,NA,medium-sized,TRBJ2-1,CAISEGRRYSYNEQFF,TGTGCCATCAGTGAAGGAAGGCGGTACTCCTACAATGAGCAGTTCTTC
TRBV28,NA,many,TRBJ1-2,CASRPPGYGYTF,TGTGCCAGCAGGCCACCAGGCTATGGCTACACCTTC
TRBV23-1,NA,once,TRBJ1-1,CASKPPGRGRDTEAFF,TGCGCCAGCAAACCTCCCGGGAGGGGACGGGACACTGAAGCTTTCTTT
TRBV28,NA,many,TRBJ2-5,CASSSPFPPETQYF,TGTGCCAGCAGTTCCCCATTCCCTCCAGAGACCCAGTACTTC
TRBV12-3/TRBV12-4,NA,NA,TRBJ1-5,CASTFDSNQPQHF,TGTGCCAGCACTTTTGATAGCAATCAGCCCCAGCATTTT
TRBV6-6,TRBD2,few,TRBJ2-3,CASSYGGGGAQDTQYF,TGTGCCAGCAGTTACGGTGGCGGGGGGGCCCAAGATACGCAGTATTTT
TRBV10-3,TRBD1,many,TRBJ2-5,CATGTAQETQYF,TGTGCCACCGGGACAGCACAAGAGACCCAGTACTTC
TRBV29-1,NA,medium-sized,TRBJ2-1,CSGDHSYNEQFF,TGCAGCGGAGACCACTCCTACAATGAGCAGTTCTTC
TRBV30,NA,NA,TRBJ1-5,CASSTQISNQPQHF,TGTGCCTCTTCTACCCAAATTAGCAATCAGCCCCAGCATTTT
TRBV29-1,TRBD2,NA,TRBJ2-1,CSGGLVYNEQFF,TGCAGCGGGGGACTAGTCTACAATGAGCAGTTCTTC
TRBV20-1,NA,few,TRBJ2-2,CSARNHGGQTGELFF,TGCAGTGCCAGAAACCACGGAGGGCAGACCGGGGAGCTGTTTTTT
TRBV3-1,NA,NA,TRBJ2-2,CASMGTGVYTGELFF,TGTGCCAGCATGGGGACGGGGGTTTACACCGGGGAGCTGTTTTTT
TRBV7-9,TRBD1,NA,TRBJ1-3,CASSARQGAGNTIYF,TGTGCCAGCAGCGCACGACAGGGGGCTGGAAACACCATATATTTT
TRBV20-1,TRBD1,NA,TRBJ1-5,CSARQGANQPQHF,TGCAGTGCTAGACAGGGGGCAAATCAGCCCCAGCATTTT
TRBV6-5,NA,medium-sized,TRBJ1-1,CASRTGIASEAFF,TGTGCCAGCCGGACGGGAATAGCCTCTGAAGCTTTCTTT
TRBV7-2,NA,NA,TRBJ2-2,CASALENTGELFF,TGTGCCAGCGCCTTAGAAAACACCGGGGAGCTGTTTTTT
TRBV13,TRBD2,few,TRBJ2-1,CASSTPGLQNEQFF,TGTGCCAGCAGCACACCGGGACTACAGAATGAGCAGTTCTTC
TRBV20-1,TRBD2,NA,TRBJ2-1,CSARGRLREDGSYNEQFF,TGCAGTGCTAGGGGGCGGCTGCGGGAGGACGGGTCCTACAATGAGCAGTTCTTC
TRBV28,NA,NA,TRBJ1-5,CASSLPGGQPQHF,TGTGCCAGCAGTTTACCGGGGGGGCAGCCCCAGCATTTT